This TCR beta chain was profiled in a study of shared T cell receptors in the human thymus. Method: immunoSEQ multiplex PCR; TCRdb's copy keeps in-frame clones and lacks some. Of roughly 560,000 clones in the sample, around three quarters are singletons; the top ten hold about 0.012%. CDR3 size: 15 residues. Germline values: CDR1 KGHSH, CDR2 LQKENI. V was cut by 4 bases and J by 8 bases, with 20 bases left in between. The data were also submitted as part of a second study, on human thymus T cells. That paper notes: Resections from corrective heart surgery supplied the thymus tissue. Related work found strong thymic repertoire overlap between unrelated individuals.

Sequenced sample: thymocytes. The chain is built from TRBV18 and TRBJ1-2, with D unclear. The receptor was isolated from a boy under three years old with a congenital heart defect. CDR3 in DNA: TGTGCCAGCTCACACGATACAAACCCCCTCGGGGGCTACACCTTC. As protein: CASSHDTNPLGGYTF.